Reported below is one TCR beta chain. The clone's antigen remains unknown. Nothing much larger sits one base from this clone, and base qualities are not available. The immunoSEQ Assay, a bias-controlled multiplex PCR, was used to amplify TCRbeta CDR3 regions from genomic DNA. The source study handled its data this way. The number of nucleated cells in each sample was estimated from the amplification of reference gene primers within the assay. To quantify the absolute abundance of each unique TCRbeta CDR3 rearrangement, sequence reads were collapsed and filtered. For each sample, productive Simpson clonality was calculated as the square root of Simpson's diversity index over productive rearrangements. Here the immuneACCESS table is served through TCRdb, limited to in-frame sequences with V and J called. Missing clones are a known gap in these copies; in checked studies unresolved V genes cover under half, and the rest lacks a known reason. V and J calls and clone size are as listed in that table; D and trimming were resolved from the DNA. The table for this sample lists some 200,000 clones; 65% to 90% of them were counted only once. The top ten constitute about 5% of the sample.

CDR1 and CDR2, per the germline V gene (reference sequence), are LNHDA and SQIVND. V is cut by 2 bases and J by 11 bases, and the space between the germline ends is 10 bases. From cysteine to phenylalanine, the CDR3 is 13 amino acids long. Only the CDR3 part of the read is kept: 39 bases, read in frame from the first base. Participants in the prospective study were enrolled through a virtual design, were aged roughly 18 to 100 years, and lived in 24 United States geographic areas. Cohort assignment in the prospective study relied on participant-reported clinical history from a screening survey and a study questionnaire. Each participant in the prospective study had whole blood, serum and a nasopharyngeal or oropharyngeal swab collected by mobile phlebotomists. Participants in the prospective study had the option to provide additional blood draws and questionnaires over an approximately 2-month period. Before DNA extraction, prospective study blood samples were shipped either frozen or at room temperature.

This record comes from a study of blood T cell repertoires in COVID-19 (dated by TCRdb to 2020 to 2022). Some background on the complete study: Samples covering the acute and convalescent phases of COVID-19 were provided by collaborators in the United States, Italy and Spain. Subjects who had been exposed to COVID-19, were actively infected with it, or had recovered from it provided the deeply sampled blood TCRbeta repertoires that made up the dataset. The samples were drawn from the first 160 participants of the ongoing ImmuneRACE study and from over a thousand subjects provided by 6 global collaborators. The material from the prospective study consisted of cDNA or gDNA derived from T cells, B-cell-depleted T cells, or PBMCs. HLA class I and class II types, where available, came from metadata supplied by the sample provider rather than from assay-based typing. The repertoires were released in a freely available public database intended as a resource for research on the immune response to SARS-CoV-2. Nearly every sample came with metadata listing a de-identified subject ID, COVID-19 status, age in years and sex.

General findings and caveats noted by the study authors: How much clinical and demographic metadata was included differed by source and by participant, and the metadata was provided uncurated.

The chain is assembled from TRBV19 and TRBJ1-6, with the identity of the D gene unclear. This clonotype was sampled from a woman in her sixties or seventies with acute COVID-19. Source material: PBMCs or T cells enriched from blood (not recorded which). The nucleotides read TGTGCCAGTAGTATACCCGGGAATACACCCCTCCACTTT. Translated, this gives CASSIPGNTPLHF.